The present T cell receptor beta chain was sequenced within a study of T cell repertoires in aging, cancer and after chemotherapy. Overall study context: Healthy donor repertoires were recorded over several months to years and showed clear clonal overlap. General study results and limits: Loss of evenness, beyond lost richness, contributed to age-related TCR diversity decline in cancer patients. Rebound thymic output was suggested by rising median generation probability during chemotherapy in each cancer cohort. The repertoire data cannot show anything about immunological memory following chemotherapy.

Judged by abundance, this clonotype is medium-sized. Its cognate antigen is unknown. Multiplex touch-down PCR with TRB-A/B primers amplified rearranged V-D-J TRB sequences. TCRdb ran MiXCR on the multiplex PCR reads and lists one entry per CDR3 protein. The table has 4,500 to 5,000 distinct CDR3 sequences, 20% to 25% seen once. Peripheral blood genomic DNA, not sorted cells or RNA, was the template. The CDR3 is 16 residues long. The V gene's germline CDR1 is LNHNV and CDR2 YYDKDF (reference sequence). Trimming shortened V by 1 base and J by 7 bases, and 16 bases separated the two germline ends. Material: blood. This sequence originates from a human donor in good health. The donor label of this sample is uncertain. This chain links TRBV15 with TRBJ2-2; a possible D gene is TRBD1 (5 bases). CDR3 nucleotide sequence: TGTGCCACCAGCAGAGGGGATAGGGGAACCGGCGGGGAGCTGTTTTTT. Its translation: CATSRGDRGTGGELFF. The complete variable domain, with remaining parts taken from reference TRBV15 and TRBJ2-2, reads DAMVIQNPRYQVTQFGKPVTLSCSQTLNHNVMYWYQQKSSQAPKLLFHYYDKDFNNEADTPDNFQSRRPNTSFCFLDIRSPGLGDTAMYLCATSRGDRGTGGELFFGEGSRLTVL.